Reported below is one TCR beta chain. Germline trimming cut 0 bases from V and 4 bases from J; bases unmatched to any gene: 6. This CDR3 comprises 16 residues. Germline values: CDR1 SGHRS, CDR2 YFSETQ. This sample was taken from a study of blood T cell repertoires in COVID-19. Study background: Italy, Spain and the United States were the sources of the convalescent and acute COVID-19 samples. T cells, B-cell-depleted T cells, or PBMCs supplied cDNA or gDNA.

Original analysis: The authors estimated nucleated cell counts from reference gene primer amplification. Only in-frame clones appear in the TCRdb table, and some are missing; sequencing was by immunoSEQ multiplex PCR. From that table come the V and J calls and clone size; the DNA was used to work out D and trimming. Here the sample spans approximately 150,000 clones, 88% being singletons. The source material was peripheral blood. This chain connects TRBV5-1 to TRBJ2-3; the match to TRBD1 covers 9 bases. This clonotype was sampled from a man aged 50-60 years who had recovered from COVID-19. The CDR3 DNA is TGCGCCAGCAGCTTGGCGGACAGGGGCAACGCAGATACGCAGTATTTT. Translation: CASSLADRGNADTQYF.